A single sample is the source of the 24 T cell receptor beta chains below, sequenced in a study of cytomegalovirus exposure and HLA in healthy donors. Both 60 Vbeta primers and 13 Jbeta primers went into the PCR. This table comes from immunoSEQ multiplex PCR, and its TCRdb copy is limited to in-frame clones, with some not included. This sample carries around 150,000 clones, under 80% of them seen once, and the ten largest clones take 1.3% to 1.5%. Sequenced input: PBMCs. These receptors all come from a woman between 25 and 40 years old in good health and CMV-seronegative.

This chain joins TRBV7-2 and TRBJ2-1; 10 nucleotides align to TRBD2. The CDR3 runs to 15 residues. The germline gives CDR1 SGHTA, CDR2 FQGNSA. The V segment lost 5 bases and the J segment 7 bases; nucleotides outside the gene matches: 8. CDR3 DNA: TGTGCCAGCAGCCACAGCGGGGGGGCCAATAATGAGCAGTTCTTC. Protein sequence: CASSHSGGANNEQFF. The complete variable domain, with remaining parts taken from reference TRBV7-2 and TRBJ2-1, reads GAGVSQSPSNKVTEKGKDVELRCDPISGHTALYWYRQSLGQGLEFLIYFQGNSAPDKSGLPSDRFSAERTGGSVSTLTIQRTQQEDSAVYLCASSHSGGANNEQFFGPGTRLTVL.

The chain employs TRBV5-6 and TRBJ1-5; D remains ambiguous. This CDR3 comprises 12 residues. Trimming cost V 1 base and J 7 bases, with 6 bases left between them. Germline-derived CDR1 and CDR2 are SGHDT and YYEEEE. CDR3 in DNA: TGTGCCAGCAGCTTGTCGGGGCAGCCCCAGCATTTT. This encodes CASSLSGQPQHF.

The gene calls are TRBV6-1 and TRBJ2-7, with a tentative D call TRBD1 (5 bases). Looked up from germline, CDR1 is MNHNS and CDR2 is SASEGT. V lost 3 bases and J 1 base, leaving 10 bases between the germline ends. The CDR3 runs 14 residues. DNA of the CDR3: TGTGCCAGCAGTGACGACAGTCCTTCCTACGAGCAGTACTTC. The encoded protein is CASSDDSPSYEQYF.

The chain is built from TRBV7-9 and TRBJ1-5; 8 nucleotides line up with TRBD1. V lost 4 bases, J lost 4 bases, and 6 bases stayed unmatched. There are 15 residues in the CDR3. The germline V gene encodes CDR1 SEHNR and CDR2 FQNEAQ (reference sequence). The CDR3 region is CASSSDRGSNQPQHF. DNA of the CDR3: TGTGCCAGCAGCTCCGACAGGGGTTCAAATCAGCCCCAGCATTTT.

The chain has TRBV2 and TRBJ1-5, with 10 bases that match TRBD1. Germline loops: CDR1 SNHLY, CDR2 FYNNEI. With 2 bases clipped from V and 3 bases from J, the junction kept 7 bases outside the gene matches. CDR3 size: 17 residues. CDR3 loop: CASSELTGTGDNQPQHF. CDR3 bases: TGTGCCAGCAGTGAACTGACCGGGACAGGGGACAATCAGCCCCAGCATTTT.

This chain connects TRBV4-1 to TRBJ1-5, with TRBD1 identical over 7 bases. Germline values: CDR1 MGHRA, CDR2 YSYEKL. The CDR3 spans 16 residues. Trimming took 3 bases from V and 3 from J; bases not matched to a gene: 8. The DNA of the CDR3 is TGCGCCAGCAGCCAGACCCCGACAGGGTTCAATCAGCCCCAGCATTTT. Amino acids: CASSQTPTGFNQPQHF.

As DNA, the CDR3 is TGCGCCAGCAGTGAGTCGGTTCAGGGACAGGGGTCCTACGAGCAGTACTTC. Residues: CASSESVQGQGSYEQYF. The chain employs TRBV10-1 and TRBJ2-7, with 10 bases matching TRBD1. V shed 0 bases and J 1 base; nucleotides not matched to a gene: 6. CDR1 and CDR2 (germline): WNHNN, SYGVQD (reference sequence). The CDR3 is 17 amino acids.

This clone turned up a few times. The rearrangement links TRBV4-1 to TRBJ1-4; D not resolved. Germline values: CDR1 MGHRA, CDR2 YSYEKL. V was trimmed by 1 base and J by 3 bases, leaving 9 bases between them. The CDR3 consists of 15 residues. CDR3 DNA: TGCGCCAGCAGCCAAGTCGGGTTGGCTAATGAAAAACTGTTTTTT. This sequence encodes CASSQVGLANEKLFF.

This chain connects TRBV6-5 to TRBJ2-3; tentatively, D is TRBD2 (5 bases). Germline values: CDR1 MNHEY, CDR2 SVGAGI. The CDR3 contains 10 residues. V was pared by 11 bases and J by 8 bases, with 11 bases between. CDR3 bases: TGTGCCGCCCGGGCGGGTACGCAGTATTTT. Translated, it gives CAARAGTQYF.

About this clone itself: Sequence at one end of the junction differs from germline and may be a read error. V gene TRBV27 combines with J gene TRBJ1-6; D uncertain. This CDR3 is 15 amino acids long. Germline CDR1 MNHEY, CDR2 SMNVEV (reference sequence). As DNA, the CDR3 is TGTGCCAGCAGTTCGCTTTGGTCCTATAATCCACCCCTCCACTTT. Translating gives CASSSLWSYNPPLHF.

This clone has a single count. The CDR3 protein is CASRGQEDYEQYF. The CDR3 DNA reads TGTGCCAGCCGAGGACAGGAGGACTACGAGCAGTACTTC. The gene calls are TRBV6-1 and TRBJ2-7; 7 positions agree with TRBD1. Per germline, CDR1 MNHNS and CDR2 SASEGT. This CDR3 comprises 13 residues. Trimming took 8 bases from V and 3 from J; bases not matched to a gene: 7.

V usage is TRBV18 and J usage is TRBJ2-2, with TRBD1 as a possible D gene (6 bases). The CDR3 runs 15 residues. Trimming removed 3 bases from V and 4 bases from J, with 12 bases in between. CDR1 and CDR2 from the germline V gene are KGHSH and LQKENI. This CDR3 is CASSPTGTSTGELFF. As DNA, the CDR3 is TGTGCCAGCTCACCCACCGGGACATCCACCGGGGAGCTGTTTTTT.

The genes are TRBV7-9 and TRBJ1-1; TRBD1 matches 7 bases. Germline CDR1 and CDR2: SEHNR and FQNEAQ (reference sequence). V shed 5 bases, J shed 9 bases, and the junction held 3 bases outside the gene matches. The CDR3 is made up of 11 amino acids. This CDR3 reads CASSQGGQAFF. The DNA of the CDR3 is TGTGCCAGCAGCCAAGGGGGCCAAGCTTTCTTT.

With regard to this clone: Distinct nucleotide sequences in the sample also encode this CDR3. This chain links TRBV5-1 with TRBJ2-7, with 11 nucleotides matching TRBD2. There are 14 residues in the CDR3. Germline assignment: CDR1 SGHRS and CDR2 YFSETQ. After removal of 2 bases from V and 3 bases from J, the junction contained 1 base not matched to a gene. The CDR3 region is CASSLLAGDYEQYF. The CDR3 DNA sequence: TGCGCCAGCAGCTTACTAGCGGGAGACTACGAGCAGTACTTC.

The chain couples TRBV6-5 to TRBJ2-7; D unresolved. CDR1 and CDR2 from the germline V gene are MNHEY and SVGAGI. V lost 2 bases to trimming and J lost 4 bases, with 6 bases between them. The CDR3 is 12 amino acids. The CDR3: CASSYGPYEQYF. CDR3 sequence (DNA): TGTGCCAGCAGTTACGGGCCTTACGAGCAGTACTTC.

The chain combines TRBV29-1 with TRBJ1-2; 8 bases align to TRBD1. V dropped 3 bases and J dropped 8; count of bases not matched to a gene: 5. The CDR3 runs 12 residues. Germline V CDR1 and CDR2: SQVTM, ANQGSEA. The CDR3 nucleotides are TGCAGCGTTGATTCAGGGGGCGGGGGCTACACCTTC. It translates to CSVDSGGGGYTF.

On this clone itself: One end of the junction is discordant with germline, which a read error may explain. V usage is TRBV6-6 and J usage is TRBJ1-1; TRBD1 is a possible D gene (6 bases). CDR3 length: 12 amino acids. Germline V gene data show CDR1 as MNHNY and CDR2 as SVGAGI (reference sequence). The CDR3 bases are TGTGCCATCAGTCAGCCAGGGGTCGCGGCTTTCTTT. The encoded protein is CAISQPGVAAFF.

J is TRBJ2-3 and V is TRBV6-6; perhaps TRBD1 as D (6 bases). Germline-derived CDR1 and CDR2 are MNHNY and SVGAGI (reference sequence). The V end was cut by 4 bases, the J end by 1 base, with 15 bases between. The CDR3 runs to 16 residues. CDR3 in amino acids: CASSSDGQLRTDTQYF. DNA of the CDR3: TGTGCCAGCAGTTCCGACGGACAGCTTCGCACAGATACGCAGTATTTT.

This clone was picked up a small number of times. CDR3 amino acids: CASSPLERTMNTEAFF. CDR3 DNA sequence: TGTGCCAGCAGCCCATTAGAACGTACCATGAACACTGAAGCTTTCTTT. The chain recombines TRBV7-9 with TRBJ1-1; D uncertain. From germline, CDR1 is SEHNR and CDR2 FQNEAQ (reference sequence). V gave up 5 bases and J gave up 0 bases, with 16 bases separating them. The CDR3 sequence is 16 residues long.

This clone appeared a single time. This chain uses TRBV7-2 with TRBJ2-5; a weak D match, TRBD2 (6 bases). CDR3 size: 15 residues. The V end was cut by 1 base, the J end by 4 bases, with 13 bases between. Germline CDR1 reads SGHTA; CDR2 reads FQGNSA. CDR3 nucleotides: TGTGCCAGCAGCTTAGGACTAGGCCCTGGAGAGACCCAGTACTTC. It yields the protein CASSLGLGPGETQYF.

This clone was counted only a few times. The chain recombines TRBV7-8 with TRBJ2-7; D call uncertain. The V end was cut by 5 bases, the J end by 4 bases, with 12 bases between. This CDR3 is built from 13 residues. Germline-derived CDR1 and CDR2 are SGHVS and FQNEAQ. CDR3 loop: CASSERQAYEQYF. CDR3 coding DNA: TGTGCCAGCAGCGAAAGGCAGGCATACGAGCAGTACTTC.

The CDR3 region is CASSSRQGGDTQYF. CDR3 sequence (DNA): TGTGCCAGCAGCTCTCGACAGGGGGGAGATACGCAGTATTTT. The genes are TRBV5-6 and TRBJ2-3, with 9 bases lining up with TRBD1. CDR1 is SGHDT and CDR2 is YYEEEE in the germline V gene. The CDR3 runs to 14 residues. V lost 3 bases, J lost 5 bases, and 4 bases stayed unmatched.

The CDR3 bases are TGTGCCAGCAGCGAATGGGGGAGGGACACTGAAGCTTTCTTT. Encoded protein: CASSEWGRDTEAFF. The chain uses TRBV9 and TRBJ1-1; D is perhaps TRBD1 (5 bases). Trimming removed 3 bases at V and 3 bases at J, with 12 bases between. The germline V gene encodes CDR1 SGDLS and CDR2 YYNGEE. There are 14 residues in the CDR3.

V and J are TRBV6-6 and TRBJ2-1; D remains unclear. CDR1 and CDR2 from the germline V gene are MNHNY and SVGAGI (reference sequence). The length of the CDR3 is 13 residues. V dropped 2 bases and J dropped 9 bases, with 11 bases sitting between them. CDR3 protein: CASSYPLPSEQFF. CDR3 sequence (DNA): TGTGCCAGCAGTTACCCTCTTCCTAGTGAGCAGTTCTTC.